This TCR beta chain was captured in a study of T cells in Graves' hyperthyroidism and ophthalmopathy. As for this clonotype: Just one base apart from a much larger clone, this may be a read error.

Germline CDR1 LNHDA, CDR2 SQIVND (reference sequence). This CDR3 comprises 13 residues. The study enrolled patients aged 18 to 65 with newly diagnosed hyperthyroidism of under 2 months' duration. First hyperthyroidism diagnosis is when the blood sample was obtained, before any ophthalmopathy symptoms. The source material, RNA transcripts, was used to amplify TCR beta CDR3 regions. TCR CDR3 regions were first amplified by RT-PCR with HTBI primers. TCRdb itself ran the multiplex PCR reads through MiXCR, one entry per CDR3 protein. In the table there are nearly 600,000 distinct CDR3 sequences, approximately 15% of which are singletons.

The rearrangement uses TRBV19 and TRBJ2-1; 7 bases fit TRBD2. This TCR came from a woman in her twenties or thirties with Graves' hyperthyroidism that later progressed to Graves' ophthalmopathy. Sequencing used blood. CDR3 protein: CASTKREGNEQSF. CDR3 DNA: TGTGCCAGTACCAAGAGGGAGGGGAATGAGCAGTCCTTC.